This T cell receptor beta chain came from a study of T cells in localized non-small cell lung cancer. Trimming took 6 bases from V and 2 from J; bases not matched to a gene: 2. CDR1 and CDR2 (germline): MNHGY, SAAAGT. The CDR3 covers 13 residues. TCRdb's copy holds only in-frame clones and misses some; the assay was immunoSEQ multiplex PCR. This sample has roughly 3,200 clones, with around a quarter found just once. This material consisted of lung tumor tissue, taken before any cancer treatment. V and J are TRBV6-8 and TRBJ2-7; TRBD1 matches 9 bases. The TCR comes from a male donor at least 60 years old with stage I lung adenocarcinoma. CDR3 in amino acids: CASSDRGAYEQYF. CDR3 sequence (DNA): TGTGCCAGCAGCGACAGGGGGGCCTACGAGCAGTACTTC.